The TCR beta chain under discussion was sequenced for a study of T-cell reconstitution after alpha-beta-depleted transplantation in children. This clonotype was counted only a few times. Unique molecular identifiers were incorporated into the prepared TCRbeta library. TCRdb itself ran the PCR reads through MiXCR, one entry per CDR3 protein. The table lists approximately 420,000 distinct CDR3 sequences, 11% of them singletons. The CDR3 is 17 residues long. This clonotype was obtained from a human donor who donated a stem cell graft to a child with acute myeloid leukemia. Sample: PBMCs from the stem cell graft donor, taken from the stem cell graft. V usage is TRBV21-1 and J usage is TRBJ2-1; the D call TRBD1 from the table was never checked on the DNA. TRBV21-1 is a documented pseudogene. The CDR3 loop is CASSKEVRGGSYNEQFF. DNA for the CDR3: TGTGCCAGCAGCAAAGAGGTCAGGGGGGGCTCCTACAATGAGCAGTTCTTC.